This TCR beta chain was captured in a study of response to subunit inactivated influenza vaccine. The sample holds a few counts of this clonotype. Its specificity is not known. MiXCR, applied by TCRdb to the RT-PCR reads, yields one record per CDR3 protein. The sample records 650,000 to 800,000 distinct CDR3 sequences, about 18% being singletons. Study-wide results and caveats: The authors offered the suggestion that each seasonal influenza vaccination recruits few new T cells.

There are 13 residues in the CDR3. V lost 1 base to trimming and J lost 10 bases; unmatched junction nucleotides: 5. Per germline, CDR1 SGHAT and CDR2 FQNNGV. The V gene is TRBV11-2, the J gene TRBJ2-3, with 7 bases fitting TRBD2. The material sequenced was PBMCs from blood, taken 5 days after vaccination. The receptor comes from a middle-aged man who received an inactivated influenza vaccine. CDR3 sequence: CASSLGGGRAQYF. CDR3 in DNA: TGTGCCAGCAGCTTAGGAGGCGGGAGAGCGCAGTATTTT.